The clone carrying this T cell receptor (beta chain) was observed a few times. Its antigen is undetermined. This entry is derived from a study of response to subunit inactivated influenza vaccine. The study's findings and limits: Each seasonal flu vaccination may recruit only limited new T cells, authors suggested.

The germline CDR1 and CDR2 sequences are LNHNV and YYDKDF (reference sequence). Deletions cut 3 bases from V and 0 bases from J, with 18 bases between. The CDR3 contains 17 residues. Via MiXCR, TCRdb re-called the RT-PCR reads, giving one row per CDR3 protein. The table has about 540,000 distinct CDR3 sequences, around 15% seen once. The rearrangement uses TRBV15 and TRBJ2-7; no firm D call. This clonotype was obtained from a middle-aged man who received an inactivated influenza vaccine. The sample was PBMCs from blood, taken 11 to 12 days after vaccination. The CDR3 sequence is CATSSALETLSSYEQYF. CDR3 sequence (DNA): TGTGCCACCAGCAGCGCCCTTGAAACCCTGAGCTCCTACGAGCAGTACTTC. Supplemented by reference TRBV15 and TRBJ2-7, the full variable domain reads DAMVIQNPRYQVTQFGKPVTLSCSQTLNHNVMYWYQQKSSQAPKLLFHYYDKDFNNEADTPDNFQSRRPNTSFCFLDIRSPGLGDTAMYLCATSSALETLSSYEQYFGPGTRLTVT.